Shown below are 30 T cell receptor beta chains from a single sample sequenced in a study of blood T cell repertoires in COVID-19. Profiling relied on immunoSEQ multiplex PCR, and the TCRdb table lists in-frame clones only, not all of them. Of about 220,000 clones in the sample, more than 80% were seen once. Sequencing was done on a sample of PBMCs or T cells enriched from blood (not recorded which). The receptors were gathered from a young woman in a cohort exposed to, infected with or recovered from COVID-19 (not recorded which).

The V call is TRBV12-3 or TRBV12-4, the J call TRBJ2-1; D gene ambiguous. The CDR3 totals 13 residues. Trimming removed 2 bases at V and 5 bases at J, with 7 bases between. The CDR3 coding sequence is TGTGCCAGCAGTTTATGGCTGAACAATGAGCAGTTCTTC. It specifies CASSLWLNNEQFF.

The V call is TRBV12-5, the J call TRBJ2-2, with TRBD1 matching over 7 bases. Germline values: CDR1 LGHNT, CDR2 FRNRAP. This CDR3 spans 15 amino acids. Trimming cost V 6 bases and J 1 base; bases outside gene matches: 5. CDR3 in DNA: TGTGCTAGTGGCCAACGGACAGGGAACACCGGGGAGCTGTTTTTT. It is translated as CASGQRTGNTGELFF.

V and J are TRBV5-4 and TRBJ2-1; 8 bases line up with TRBD2. The germline gives CDR1 SGHNT, CDR2 YYREEE (reference sequence). This CDR3 has 15 residues. The J segment lost 7 bases and the V segment lost 2 bases, leaving 8 bases of the junction unmatched. CDR3 DNA sequence: TGTGCCAGCAGCTTAGACGGGGGGGCCGGAAATGAGCAGTTCTTC. This codes for CASSLDGGAGNEQFF.

The rearrangement uses TRBV5-1 and TRBJ1-4, with 8 bases aligning to TRBD1. The CDR3 length is 17 residues. CDR1 and CDR2 from the germline V gene are SGHRS and YFSETQ. Trimming at V came to 0 bases and at J to 3 bases, leaving 7 bases not matched to a gene. This chain's CDR3 is CASSLGWQGAANEKLFF. In nucleotides, the CDR3 is TGCGCCAGCAGCTTGGGTTGGCAGGGGGCAGCTAATGAAAAACTGTTTTTT.

The rearrangement uses TRBV6-5 and TRBJ2-3, with 9 positions matching TRBD2. Trimming at V came to 6 bases and at J to 3 bases, leaving 7 bases not matched to a gene. Germline loops: CDR1 MNHEY, CDR2 SVGAGI. The CDR3 is 15 residues long. CDR3 sequence: CASSQGLAGTDTQYF. The CDR3 DNA is TGTGCCAGCAGCCAAGGGCTAGCGGGGACAGATACGCAGTATTTT.

The chain carries TRBV12-5 and TRBJ1-2; 7 bases map to TRBD1. With 5 bases clipped from V and 4 bases from J, the junction kept 10 bases outside the gene matches. Per the germline V gene, CDR1 is LGHNT and CDR2 is FRNRAP. This CDR3 comprises 15 residues. CDR3 sequence (DNA): TGTGCTAGTGGTCCTGGGGGACAGTTCCTCTATGGCTACACCTTC. Translated, it gives CASGPGGQFLYGYTF.

The chain uses TRBV7-8 and TRBJ2-1; 16 bases agree with TRBD2. The V gene's germline CDR1 is SGHVS and CDR2 FQNEAQ. J gave up 7 bases and V 1 base, and 4 bases lay outside the gene matches. The CDR3 runs 17 residues. The CDR3 DNA reads TGTGCCAGCAGCTTAGGGGGACTAGCGGGAGGGTGGAATGAGCAGTTCTTC. Translation gives CASSLGGLAGGWNEQFF.

V is TRBV24-1 and J is TRBJ1-4; 10 positions match TRBD1. V shed 5 bases and J 6 bases; nucleotides not matched to a gene: 5. Germline V CDR1 and CDR2: KGHDR, SFDVKD. The CDR3 runs to 15 residues. The CDR3 region has the DNA TGTGCCACCAGTGCAACCGGGACAGGGGATGAAAAACTGTTTTTT. Amino acids: CATSATGTGDEKLFF.

CDR3 in DNA: TGCGCCAGCAGCCAAGTGGTTTCAGGACAGGAAAGTTTCTTC. Encoded protein: CASSQVVSGQESFF. The chain carries TRBV4-1 and TRBJ2-1; 7 bases line up with TRBD1. V shed 1 base and J 16 bases; nucleotides not matched to a gene: 13. Germline-derived CDR1 and CDR2 are MGHRA and YSYEKL. CDR3 size: 14 residues.

The V and J genes are TRBV20-1 and TRBJ2-6, with D perhaps TRBD2 (5 bases). This CDR3 spans 11 amino acids. The germline V and J ends were trimmed by 7 bases and 10 bases, with 11 bases remaining between them. The germline V gene encodes CDR1 DFQATT and CDR2 SNEGSKA (reference sequence). CDR3 coding DNA: TGCAGTGTCCCCTCGGGGAACGTCCTGACTTTC. Translating gives CSVPSGNVLTF.

The V and J genes are TRBV19 and TRBJ1-4, with a possible D match to TRBD1 (6 bases). CDR3 length: 15 amino acids. Germline CDR1 is LNHDA and CDR2 is SQIVND (reference sequence). The germline V and J ends were trimmed by 7 bases and 4 bases, with 16 bases remaining between them. The CDR3 protein is CASTLLTGYNEKLFF. CDR3 in DNA: TGTGCCAGTACCCTCCTTACAGGGTATAATGAAAAACTGTTTTTT.

This clone occurred a few times. The rearrangement joins TRBV14 to TRBJ2-3, with D tentatively TRBD2 (5 bases). The CDR3 is 15 residues long. V was trimmed by 4 bases and J by 4 bases, leaving 15 bases between them. Germline-derived CDR1 and CDR2 are SGHDN and FVKESK. CDR3 sequence (DNA): TGTGCCAGCAGCCGCGGACTGGGTTTTGCAGATACGCAGTATTTT. Residues: CASSRGLGFADTQYF.

This clone was seen only once. CDR3 in DNA: TGTGCCAGCAGTGTGGGACAGGGTCTTGAGCAGTTCTTC. Translating gives CASSVGQGLEQFF. This chain joins TRBV2 and TRBJ2-1; 9 bases fit TRBD1. Trimming removed 4 bases from V and 9 bases from J; junction bases left unmatched: 4. The CDR3 totals 13 residues. The germline V gene encodes CDR1 SNHLY and CDR2 FYNNEI.

The chain carries TRBV28 and TRBJ2-3; D is possibly TRBD2 (7 bases). The V gene's germline CDR1 is MDHEN and CDR2 SYDVKM. The ends were cut back, 6 bases at V and 2 bases at J, with 15 bases in the middle. The CDR3 is 15 residues long. In DNA form, the CDR3 reads TGTGCCAGCAGCCAAGGGGGGGTCCACACAGATACGCAGTATTTT. This gives the protein CASSQGGVHTDTQYF.

This rearrangement joins TRBV18 to TRBJ1-4, with D maybe TRBD1 (5 bases). V lost 4 bases to trimming and J lost 7 bases, with 16 bases between them. This CDR3 comprises 15 residues. Looked up from germline, CDR1 is KGHSH and CDR2 is LQKENI. CDR3 sequence: CASSLTVETGEKLFF. CDR3 coding DNA: TGTGCCAGCTCACTAACAGTGGAAACAGGTGAAAAACTGTTTTTT.

CDR3 bases: TGTGCCAGCAGCCGTTACCAGGGCCCCACTGAAGCTTTCTTT. This gives the protein CASSRYQGPTEAFF. V usage is TRBV7-9 and J usage is TRBJ1-1; tentative D call: TRBD1 (5 bases). This CDR3 region has 14 residues. Trimming took 5 bases from V and 4 from J, leaving 14 bases between them. CDR1 is SEHNR, CDR2 FQNEAQ, per germline (reference sequence).

This chain links TRBV2 with TRBJ2-5, with D perhaps matching TRBD2 (5 bases). With 5 bases removed from V and 0 bases from J, the gap between germline ends came to 19 bases. The CDR3 has 17 residues. CDR1 and CDR2 (germline): SNHLY, FYNNEI. CDR3 residues: CASSPLSPGTYQETQYF. CDR3 in DNA: TGTGCCAGCAGTCCTTTGTCGCCGGGAACCTACCAAGAGACCCAGTACTTC.

This rearrangement joins TRBV3-1 (or the pseudogene TRBV3-2) to TRBJ2-1, with 10 nucleotides matching TRBD2. This CDR3 is 16 amino acids long. With V trimmed by 0 bases and J by 4 bases, 3 bases remained unmatched. Per the germline V gene, CDR1 is LGHDT and CDR2 is YNNKEL (reference sequence). CDR3 DNA sequence: TGTGCCAGCAGCCAAGATGTAGCGGGAGGATACAATGAGCAGTTCTTC. Its protein product is CASSQDVAGGYNEQFF.

The DNA of the CDR3 is TGTGCCAGCAGCTCTCGGGAAGCAATGAACACTGAAGCTTTCTTT. Translation gives CASSSREAMNTEAFF. The rearrangement joins TRBV7-8 to TRBJ1-1, with D unresolved. This CDR3 region has 15 residues. V lost 4 bases and J 0 bases, leaving 12 bases between the germline ends. Germline V CDR1 and CDR2: SGHVS, FQNEAQ. The full variable domain, with the rest looked up from reference TRBV7-8 and TRBJ1-1, is GAGVSQSPRYKVAKRGQDVALRCDPISGHVSLFWYQQALGQGPEFLTYFQNEAQLDKSGLPSDRFFAERPEGSVSTLKIQRTQQEDSAVYLCASSSREAMNTEAFFGQGTRLTVV.

The chain combines TRBV15 with TRBJ1-2; perhaps TRBD1 as D (5 bases). CDR3 size: 13 residues. V lost 5 bases, J lost 5 bases, and 12 bases lay in between. The germline CDR1 and CDR2 sequences are LNHNV and YYDKDF (reference sequence). The chain's CDR3 is CATSVGHSYGYTF. The DNA for the CDR3 is TGTGCCACCAGCGTCGGACATTCATATGGCTACACCTTC.

This rearrangement joins TRBV11-2 to TRBJ2-1; TRBD2 agrees at 12 bases. Germline V gene data show CDR1 as SGHAT and CDR2 as FQNNGV. V lost 1 base to trimming and J lost 0 bases; unmatched junction nucleotides: 7. The CDR3 spans 19 residues. CDR3 loop: CASSLGRVTSGSSYNEQFF. The CDR3 region has the DNA TGTGCCAGCAGCTTAGGTCGGGTGACTAGCGGGAGCTCCTACAATGAGCAGTTCTTC.

This clone appeared once. This CDR3 is also generated by other DNA sequences in the sample. The chain links TRBV11-2 to TRBJ2-5; tentatively, D is TRBD1 (5 bases). There are 12 residues in the CDR3. The V gene lost 3 bases and the J gene lost 3 bases, with 5 bases spanning the gap. Germline-derived CDR1 and CDR2 are SGHAT and FQNNGV. The CDR3: CASSLTEETQYF. In nucleotides, the CDR3 is TGTGCCAGCAGCTTGACAGAAGAGACCCAGTACTTC.

This rearrangement joins TRBV19 to TRBJ2-1, with TRBD2 identical over 11 bases. The CDR3 loop spans 16 amino acids. Germline lookup yields CDR1 LNHDA and CDR2 SQIVND (reference sequence). The V and J ends lost 2 bases and 5 bases, in that order; junction bases with no gene match: 5. As DNA, the CDR3 is TGTGCCAGTAGTATACTAGCGGGGGGCCTAGACAATGAGCAGTTCTTC. It specifies CASSILAGGLDNEQFF.

This rearrangement joins TRBV7-9 to TRBJ1-1; D unclear. Germline V CDR1 and CDR2: SEHNR, FQNEAQ (reference sequence). The CDR3 is made up of 12 amino acids. Deletions cut 2 bases from V and 6 bases from J, with 7 bases between. In DNA form, the CDR3 reads TGTGCCAGCAGCTTATGGCGGCCTGAAGCTTTCTTT. This gives the protein CASSLWRPEAFF.

The chain links TRBV5-1 to TRBJ1-1, with TRBD1 matching 7 bases. This CDR3 is 14 amino acids long. Germline V lookup: CDR1 SGHRS, CDR2 YFSETQ. The ends lost 4 bases at V and 3 bases at J; junction bases unmatched: 6. CDR3 region: CASSLTGKDTEAFF. CDR3 in DNA: TGCGCCAGCAGCCTGACAGGGAAGGACACTGAAGCTTTCTTT.

The chain carries TRBV4-1 and TRBJ1-2, with 9 positions matching TRBD1. The germline V gene encodes CDR1 MGHRA and CDR2 YSYEKL. V shed 6 bases, J shed 1 base, and the junction held 6 bases outside the gene matches. The CDR3 contains 15 residues. The DNA for the CDR3 is TGCGCCAGCAGTCAGGGACAGGGTGGTAACTATGGCTACACCTTC. Protein sequence: CASSQGQGGNYGYTF.

V gene TRBV27 combines with J gene TRBJ2-3, with 11 bases identical to TRBD2. Germline loops: CDR1 MNHEY, CDR2 SMNVEV (reference sequence). The V gene end was trimmed by 4 bases and the J gene end by 5 bases; junction bases not matched to a gene: 5. The CDR3 loop spans 15 amino acids. The CDR3 DNA follows: TGTGCCAGCAGTTACCGAGGGACTAGCGGAGATACGCAGTATTTT. The encoded protein is CASSYRGTSGDTQYF.

V usage is TRBV6-6 and J usage is TRBJ1-1, with D hard to call. V dropped 0 bases and J dropped 8 bases, with 4 bases sitting between them. CDR1 MNHNY and CDR2 SVGAGI come from the germline V gene (reference sequence). The CDR3 is 11 residues long. The DNA of the CDR3 is TGTGCCAGCAGTTACTCGCGCGAAGCTTTCTTT. Translated: CASSYSREAFF.

The chain couples TRBV4-2 to TRBJ2-6, with D perhaps TRBD2 (5 bases). CDR3 size: 17 residues. Germline lookup yields CDR1 LGHNA and CDR2 YNFKEQ. The V and J ends lost 2 bases and 0 bases respectively, with 11 bases between them. The CDR3 DNA follows: TGTGCCAGCAGCCAATCCGGGGAGAGCTCTGGGGCCAACGTCCTGACTTTC. It specifies CASSQSGESSGANVLTF.

The J gene is TRBJ1-2, the V gene TRBV10-3; D gene uncertain. CDR1 and CDR2 from the germline V gene are ENHRY and SYGVKD. Trimming pared 4 bases from V and 3 bases from J, leaving 12 bases between. The CDR3 consists of 14 residues. The CDR3 DNA is TGTGCCATCAGTGCCGGAGAAACTTACTATGGCTACACCTTC. Encoded protein: CAISAGETYYGYTF.